This T cell receptor beta chain originates from a study of cytomegalovirus exposure and HLA in healthy donors. Whole-study findings and limits: The authors later found most CMV-associated TCR beta chains appeared HLA-restricted.

The CDR3 covers 17 residues. The germline V gene encodes CDR1 SGHVS and CDR2 FQNEAQ. On this clone: Its target is unknown.

In the PCR, 60 Vbeta and 13 Jbeta primers were used. Profiling relied on immunoSEQ multiplex PCR, and the TCRdb table lists in-frame clones only, not all of them. The sample carries some 67,000 clones, around 91% recorded once. This chain links TRBV7-8 with TRBJ2-5; 9 positions match TRBD2. The DNA matches TRBJ2-7 better at its end, which makes the J call doubtful. The receptor was derived from a woman in her twenties or thirties in good health and CMV-seropositive. The sample taken for sequencing was PBMCs. CDR3 bases: TGTGCCAGCAGCTTAGGGGGACTAGCCGCGCCCTCCTACGAGCAGTACTTC. It translates to CASSLGGLAAPSYEQYF.